This T cell receptor beta chain was captured in a study of cytotoxic CD8 clonotypes in ibrutinib-treated CLL. Study-level information: On average, around 85,000 productive rearrangements and about 280,000 productive templates per sample. Study-level points and caveats: Public clonotypes were uncommon and contracted or stayed stable on treatment. Samples from sustained-remission and progressing patients were taken at different times. Baseline-level clonality went beyond age-matched healthy donors and moved in step with circulating CD8+ T-cell counts.

Produced via immunoSEQ multiplex PCR; TCRdb's table is partial and in-frame only. The sample holds more than 110,000 clones, about three quarters seen once. The CDR3 loop spans 15 amino acids. The germline V gene has CDR1 MDHEN and CDR2 SYDVKM. V trimming: 6 bases; J trimming: 3 bases; junction bases outside the gene matches: 7. Points on this clone: As yet, its antigen is unknown.

This material consisted of PBMCs, taken after 24 months of ibrutinib treatment. The genes are TRBV28 and TRBJ1-1; 10 nucleotides align to TRBD1. The receptor was derived from a human donor with chronic lymphocytic leukemia. CDR3 sequence reads: CASSPIGQGDTEAFF. In DNA form, the CDR3 reads TGTGCCAGCAGCCCCATAGGACAGGGGGACACTGAAGCTTTCTTT.